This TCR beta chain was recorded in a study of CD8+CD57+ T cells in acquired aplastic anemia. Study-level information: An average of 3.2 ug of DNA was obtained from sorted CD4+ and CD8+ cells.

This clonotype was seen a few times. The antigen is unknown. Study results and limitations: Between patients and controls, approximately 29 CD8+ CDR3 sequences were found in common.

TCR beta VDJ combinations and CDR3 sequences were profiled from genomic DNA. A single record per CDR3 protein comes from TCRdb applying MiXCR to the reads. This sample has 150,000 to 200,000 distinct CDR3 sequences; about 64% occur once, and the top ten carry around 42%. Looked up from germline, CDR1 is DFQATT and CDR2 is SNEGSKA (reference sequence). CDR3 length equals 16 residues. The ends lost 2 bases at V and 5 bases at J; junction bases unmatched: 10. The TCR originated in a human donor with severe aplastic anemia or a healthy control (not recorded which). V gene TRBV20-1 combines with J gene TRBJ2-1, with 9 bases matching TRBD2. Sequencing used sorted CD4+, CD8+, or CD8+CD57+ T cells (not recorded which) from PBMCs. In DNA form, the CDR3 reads TGCAGTGCTAGACCGTTACTAGCGGGTCCCAACAATGAGCAGTTCTTC. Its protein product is CSARPLLAGPNNEQFF.